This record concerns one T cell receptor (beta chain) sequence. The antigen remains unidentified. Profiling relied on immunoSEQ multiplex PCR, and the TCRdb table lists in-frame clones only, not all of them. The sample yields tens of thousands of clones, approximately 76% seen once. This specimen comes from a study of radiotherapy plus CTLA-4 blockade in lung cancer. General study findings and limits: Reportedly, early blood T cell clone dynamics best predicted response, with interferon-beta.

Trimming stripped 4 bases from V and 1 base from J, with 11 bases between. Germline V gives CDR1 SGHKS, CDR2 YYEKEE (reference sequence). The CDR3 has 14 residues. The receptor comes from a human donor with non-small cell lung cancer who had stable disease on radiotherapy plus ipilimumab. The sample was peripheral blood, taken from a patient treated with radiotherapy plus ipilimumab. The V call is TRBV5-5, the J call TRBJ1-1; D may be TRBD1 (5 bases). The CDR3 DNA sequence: TGTGCCAGCAGCCTGGGACCGGGGAACACTGAAGCTTTCTTT. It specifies CASSLGPGNTEAFF.